The 27 T cell receptor beta chains below all came from one sample that was sequenced in a study of OX40 agonist ivuxolimab in advanced cancers. Repertoires were generated with immunoSEQ multiplex PCR, while TCRdb's copy carries only in-frame clones and drops some. The repertoire has around 140,000 clones, around 93% of them found once; the top ten carry 1%. The sample here was CD4+ or CD8+ T cells sorted from blood, taken in a trial of the OX40 agonist ivuxolimab. The source is an adult with an advanced solid tumor such as melanoma, head and neck, liver or kidney cancer.

This clone came up once. The gene calls are TRBV19 and TRBJ1-5; possible D gene TRBD1, 5 bases. With 5 bases removed from V and 2 bases from J, the gap between germline ends came to 16 bases. Looked up from germline, CDR1 is LNHDA and CDR2 is SQIVND (reference sequence). The length of the CDR3 is 16 residues. As DNA, the CDR3 is TGTGCCAGTAGTCCGCCGGGGGGTGGAGGCAATCAGCCCCAGCATTTT. Translating gives CASSPPGGGGNQPQHF.

The rearrangement uses TRBV10-3 and TRBJ2-3; TRBD2 is a possible D gene (6 bases). Germline assignment: CDR1 ENHRY and CDR2 SYGVKD. V was pared by 6 bases and J by 0 bases, with 10 bases between. CDR3 size: 14 residues. CDR3 sequence reads: CAISPGTSTDTQYF. The CDR3 coding sequence is TGTGCCATCAGCCCCGGGACTAGCACAGATACGCAGTATTTT.

The J gene is TRBJ2-7, the V gene TRBV11-3; 10 bases match TRBD1. CDR1 and CDR2 (germline): SGHNT, YENEEA. This CDR3 region has 16 residues. Trimming removed 1 base from V and 4 bases from J; junction bases left unmatched: 7. CDR3 loop: CASSLGGGQGIYEQYF. As DNA, the CDR3 is TGTGCCAGCAGCTTAGGAGGGGGACAGGGGATTTACGAGCAGTACTTC.

V usage is TRBV4-1 and J usage is TRBJ2-3, with D perhaps matching TRBD2 (6 bases). The CDR3 contains 15 residues. The V end was cut by 7 bases, the J end by 1 base, with 15 bases between. Germline-derived CDR1 and CDR2 are MGHRA and YSYEKL. The DNA for the CDR3 is TGCGCCAGCAATGGGCGGGAAAGGGGCACAGATACGCAGTATTTT. Its translation: CASNGRERGTDTQYF.

This chain connects TRBV4-1 to TRBJ2-2, with 7 positions matching TRBD2. V dropped 6 bases and J dropped 0; count of bases not matched to a gene: 13. CDR1 and CDR2 (germline): MGHRA, YSYEKL. The CDR3 totals 18 residues. In nucleotides, the CDR3 is TGCGCCAGCAGTCGACGTATGGGGAGGGAGACGAACACCGGGGAGCTGTTTTTT. Translated, it gives CASSRRMGRETNTGELFF.

The chain recombines TRBV5-1 with TRBJ1-5, with D unresolved. The CDR3 totals 14 residues. The ends were cut back, 3 bases at V and 4 bases at J, with 11 bases in the middle. CDR1 and CDR2 from the germline V gene are SGHRS and YFSETQ. In DNA form, the CDR3 reads TGCGCCAGCAGCTCGGGCACCCCGAATCAGCCCCAGCATTTT. Its translation: CASSSGTPNQPQHF. Combining the CDR3 with reference TRBV5-1 and TRBJ1-5 gives the whole variable domain KAGVTQTPRYLIKTRGQQVTLSCSPISGHRSVSWYQQTPGQGLQFLFEYFSETQRNKGNFPGRFSGRQFSNSRSEMNVSTLELGDSALYLCASSSGTPNQPQHFGDGTRLSIL.

The chain has TRBV28 and TRBJ2-7, with D maybe TRBD1 (6 bases). Germline CDR1 is MDHEN and CDR2 is SYDVKM. The CDR3 has 14 amino acids. V lost 3 bases and J 2 bases, leaving 11 bases between the germline ends. The CDR3 nucleotides are TGTGCCAGCAGTTTCCAGGGGCAGGCCTACGAGCAGTACTTC. It codes for CASSFQGQAYEQYF. Full variable domain (remainder filled in from reference TRBV28 and TRBJ2-7): DVKVTQSSRYLVKRTGEKVFLECVQDMDHENMFWYRQDPGLGLRLIYFSYDVKMKEKGDIPEGYSVSREKKERFSLILESASTNQTSMYLCASSFQGQAYEQYFGPGTRLTVT.

The V and J genes are TRBV6-5 and TRBJ1-5; TRBD1 is a possible D gene (6 bases). CDR3 length equals 13 residues. Germline-derived CDR1 and CDR2 are MNHEY and SVGAGI. V lost 6 bases, J lost 6 bases, and 12 bases lay in between. CDR3 amino acids: CASRSTGFQPQHF. In DNA form, the CDR3 reads TGTGCCAGCAGATCTACAGGGTTTCAGCCCCAGCATTTT.

J is TRBJ2-7 and V is TRBV15; D perhaps matches TRBD1 (6 bases). CDR1 and CDR2 from the germline V gene are LNHNV and YYDKDF (reference sequence). V shed 0 bases and J shed 7 bases, with 19 bases lying between them. This CDR3 comprises 16 residues. The chain's CDR3 is CATSREPGHRRREQYF. As DNA, the CDR3 is TGTGCCACCAGCAGAGAACCGGGACACCGGCGTAGGGAGCAGTACTTC.

This clone appeared a single time. The chain has TRBV10-3 and TRBJ1-2; possibly TRBD1 for D (6 bases). This CDR3 region has 13 residues. V gave up 2 bases and J gave up 2 bases, with 6 bases separating them. Per the germline V gene, CDR1 is ENHRY and CDR2 is SYGVKD. The CDR3 coding sequence is TGTGCCATCAGTGAGGGACAGAACTATGGCTACACCTTC. Translated: CAISEGQNYGYTF.

This sequence joins TRBV6-5 and TRBJ2-7, with D unresolved. V was pared by 10 bases and J by 2 bases, with 21 bases between. CDR1 and CDR2 (germline): MNHEY, SVGAGI. The CDR3 totals 15 residues. Here the CDR3 DNA reads TGTGCCACCATTGAGGAACCAGTAACCACCTACGAGCAGTACTTC. Its translation: CATIEEPVTTYEQYF.

This clone was recorded a few times. The chain recombines TRBV4-1 with TRBJ1-1; D remains unclear. The CDR3 extends over 14 amino acids. Germline CDR1 MGHRA, CDR2 YSYEKL. Trimming stripped 1 base from V and 1 base from J, with 7 bases between. CDR3 protein: CASSQGVWNTEAFF. The DNA of the CDR3 is TGCGCCAGCAGCCAAGGAGTTTGGAACACTGAAGCTTTCTTT.

This chain connects TRBV6-6 to TRBJ1-2; D perhaps matches TRBD1 (6 bases). V was shortened by 10 bases and J by 5 bases, with 26 bases between the two germline ends. The germline gives CDR1 MNHNY, CDR2 SVGAGI (reference sequence). CDR3 length: 16 amino acids. CDR3 sequence reads: CATGGAGAASGYGYTF. As DNA, the CDR3 is TGTGCCACCGGAGGGGCAGGGGCGGCCTCGGGGTATGGCTACACCTTC.

This chain uses TRBV6-5 with TRBJ1-2; D uncertain. This CDR3 spans 14 amino acids. The V and J ends lost 5 bases and 0 bases respectively, with 10 bases between them. Per germline, CDR1 MNHEY and CDR2 SVGAGI. The CDR3 spells CASSPLGSNYGYTF. In DNA, the CDR3 is TGTGCCAGCAGTCCACTGGGGTCTAACTATGGCTACACCTTC.

The chain recombines TRBV6-5 with TRBJ1-5; no reliable D call. Trimming left V 6 bases short and J 10 bases short, with 13 bases between. CDR3 length: 12 residues. Germline CDR1 MNHEY, CDR2 SVGAGI. CDR3 nucleotides: TGTGCCAGCAGCGATCCTCCCCGACCCCAGCATTTT. Protein sequence: CASSDPPRPQHF.

The J gene is TRBJ2-7, the V gene TRBV19; 8 bases are shared with TRBD1. Germline assignment: CDR1 LNHDA and CDR2 SQIVND (reference sequence). J gave up 8 bases and V 5 bases, and 14 bases lay outside the gene matches. CDR3 length: 15 residues. For the CDR3, the DNA is TGTGCCAGTAGTCCCGATGGACAGGGCGGTGGCCAGCAGTACTTC. Translated: CASSPDGQGGGQQYF.

The chain combines TRBV18 with TRBJ1-2; tentatively, D is TRBD1 (6 bases). Germline lookup yields CDR1 KGHSH and CDR2 LQKENI. The V end lost 2 bases, the J end lost 4 bases, and 14 bases lay between the germline ends. The CDR3 extends over 15 amino acids. DNA for the CDR3: TGTGCCAGCTCACCAGGGACACAAGAGGTCTATGGCTACACCTTC. Encoded protein: CASSPGTQEVYGYTF.

This chain connects TRBV28 to TRBJ1-6; D is undetermined. The CDR3 is 13 residues long. Germline V lookup: CDR1 MDHEN, CDR2 SYDVKM. The V end was cut by 2 bases, the J end by 7 bases, with 6 bases between. The CDR3 nucleotides read TGTGCCAGCAGTTTAAGAGAGAATTCACCCCTCCACTTT. Translated, it gives CASSLRENSPLHF.

The V and J genes are TRBV28 and TRBJ2-3; 8 bases agree with TRBD2. The CDR3 runs 14 residues. Trimming at V came to 0 bases and at J to 7 bases, leaving 3 bases not matched to a gene. Germline V lookup: CDR1 MDHEN, CDR2 SYDVKM. The CDR3 is CASSLWREAYTQYF. Here the CDR3 DNA reads TGTGCCAGCAGTTTATGGCGGGAGGCATATACGCAGTATTTT.

The J gene is TRBJ1-1, the V gene TRBV2; a possible D gene is TRBD1 (6 bases). Germline V gives CDR1 SNHLY, CDR2 FYNNEI. The CDR3 has 13 amino acids. The V end lost 1 base, the J end lost 14 bases, and 17 bases lay between the germline ends. The CDR3 region has the DNA TGTGCCAGCAGTGAAGGGCGGCGGACCCAGGGGTTCTTT. Translation: CASSEGRRTQGFF.

CDR3 region: CASSGTAPGELFF. The CDR3 bases are TGTGCCAGCAGTGGGACAGCTCCCGGGGAGCTGTTTTTT. The rearrangement joins TRBV6-1 to TRBJ2-2; D is perhaps TRBD1 (6 bases). The CDR3 is 13 residues long. Germline V CDR1 and CDR2: MNHNS, SASEGT. With 4 bases removed from V and 6 bases from J, the gap between germline ends came to 9 bases.

This clone was observed once. The V gene is TRBV19, the J gene TRBJ1-6; D remains ambiguous. The V end was cut by 5 bases, the J end by 5 bases, with 16 bases between. The CDR3 extends over 16 amino acids. The germline CDR1 and CDR2 sequences are LNHDA and SQIVND (reference sequence). For the CDR3, the DNA is TGTGCCAGTAGTCCCCGGGCCTCGAGGAATAATTCACCCCTCCACTTT. Its translation is CASSPRASRNNSPLHF.

The rearrangement links TRBV28 to TRBJ1-1; D gene uncertain. Trimming cost V 8 bases and J 8 bases, with 15 bases left between them. Germline V gives CDR1 MDHEN, CDR2 SYDVKM. This CDR3 comprises 12 residues. CDR3 residues: CASPDQKGEAFF. CDR3 sequence (DNA): TGTGCCAGCCCTGATCAGAAGGGAGAAGCTTTCTTT.

The V and J genes are TRBV9 and TRBJ2-7; tentatively, D is TRBD1 (6 bases). V lost 2 bases to trimming and J lost 0 bases, with 12 bases between them. The CDR3 loop spans 15 amino acids. Germline CDR1 reads SGDLS; CDR2 reads YYNGEE. The CDR3 nucleotides read TGTGCCAGCAGCGTGGGTGGCAGGGGCTCCTACGAGCAGTACTTC. This translates into CASSVGGRGSYEQYF.

The V gene is TRBV7-3, the J gene TRBJ1-5; no definite D call. V was shortened by 5 bases and J by 5 bases, with 10 bases between the two germline ends. The CDR3 totals 13 residues. CDR1 and CDR2 from the germline V gene are SGHTA and FQGTGA. DNA of the CDR3: TGTGCCAGCAGCCGAGACTACTATCAGCCCCAGCATTTT. Protein: CASSRDYYQPQHF.

This chain uses TRBV5-6 with TRBJ1-5; D is unclear. The germline gives CDR1 SGHDT, CDR2 YYEEEE. V was cut by 3 bases and J by 5 bases, with 3 bases left in between. CDR3 length: 11 residues. CDR3 DNA: TGTGCCAGCAGCTCAGATCAGCCCCAGCATTTT. Its translation: CASSSDQPQHF.

The genes are TRBV5-1 and TRBJ1-4; a possible D gene is TRBD1 (6 bases). Per the germline V gene, CDR1 is SGHRS and CDR2 is YFSETQ. V lost 3 bases to trimming and J lost 7 bases, with 16 bases between them. The CDR3 covers 15 residues. The CDR3 here is CASSSVQGRAEKLFF. Written as DNA, the CDR3 is TGCGCCAGCAGCTCGGTACAGGGTCGCGCTGAAAAACTGTTTTTT.